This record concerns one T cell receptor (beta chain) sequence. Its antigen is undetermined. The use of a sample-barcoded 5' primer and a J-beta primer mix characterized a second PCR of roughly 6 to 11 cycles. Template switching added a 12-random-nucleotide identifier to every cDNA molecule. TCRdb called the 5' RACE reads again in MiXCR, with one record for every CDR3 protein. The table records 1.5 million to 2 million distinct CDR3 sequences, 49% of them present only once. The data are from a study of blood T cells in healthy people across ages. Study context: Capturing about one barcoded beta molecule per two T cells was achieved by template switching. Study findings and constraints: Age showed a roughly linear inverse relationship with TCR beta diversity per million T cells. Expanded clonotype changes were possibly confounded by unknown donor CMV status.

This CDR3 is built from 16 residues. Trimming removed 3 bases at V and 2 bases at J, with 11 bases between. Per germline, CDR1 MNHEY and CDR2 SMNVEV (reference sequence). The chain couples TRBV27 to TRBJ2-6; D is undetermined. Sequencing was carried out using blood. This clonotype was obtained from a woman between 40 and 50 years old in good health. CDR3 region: CASSFVGSTGANVLTF. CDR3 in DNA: TGTGCCAGCAGTTTCGTGGGGTCCACTGGGGCCAACGTCCTGACTTTC.